This TCR beta chain was documented in a study of T cell responses to AZD1222 COVID-19 vaccine. Regarding the study as a whole: The study sampled repertoires only after the peak T cell response.

A remark on this clone: Its antigen is as yet unknown.

V gave up 3 bases and J gave up 9 bases, with 6 bases separating them. The CDR3 sequence is 11 residues long. Germline V gene sequence: CDR1 SGHAT, CDR2 FQNNGV. The repertoire was sequenced with immunoSEQ multiplex PCR; TCRdb's copy has only in-frame clones and lacks some. The table lists over 130,000 clones, roughly 92% of them singletons. This TCR was sampled from an adult who received the AZD1222 COVID-19 vaccine. This chain links TRBV11-2 with TRBJ2-1, with D uncertain. Sample: peripheral blood, taken 28 days after the second AZD1222 dose. The CDR3 is CASSLGFEQFF. CDR3 DNA: TGTGCCAGCAGCTTGGGGTTTGAGCAGTTCTTC.